The 16 T cell receptor beta chains below were found in one sample sequenced in a study of graft-versus-host responses after intestinal transplantation. Clones were read by immunoSEQ multiplex PCR, and TCRdb kept only the in-frame ones, dropping some. The sample shows some 27,000 clones, 85% to 95% of them seen only once. Sequencing used PBMCs, obtained 18 days after transplant. These receptor sequences come from a human patient who received an intestinal transplant, so some T cells may come from the graft donor.

V is TRBV25-1 and J is TRBJ2-1; D may match TRBD1 or TRBD2 (5 bases each). Germline V gene sequence: CDR1 MGHDK, CDR2 SYGVNS. This CDR3 contains 14 residues. V lost 1 base and J 7 bases, leaving 11 bases between the germline ends. CDR3: CASSEWGSENEQFF. The CDR3 DNA reads TGTGCCAGCAGTGAATGGGGGTCGGAAAATGAGCAGTTCTTC. The full variable domain, completed using reference TRBV25-1 and TRBJ2-1, is EADIYQTPRYLVIGTGKKITLECSQTMGHDKMYWYQQDPGMELHLIHYSYGVNSTEKGDLSSESTVSRIRTEHFPLTLESARPSHTSQYLCASSEWGSENEQFFGPGTRLTVL.

The sample holds a few counts of this clone. The rearrangement links TRBV18 to TRBJ2-3, with D perhaps being TRBD1 or TRBD2 (5 bases each). CDR3 length: 13 residues. Germline CDR1 reads KGHSH; CDR2 reads LQKENI. V was pared by 0 bases and J by 14 bases, with 15 bases between. CDR3 nucleotide sequence: TGTGCCAGCTCACCACCTGGGCAGGGTGGAGGGTATTTT. It translates to CASSPPGQGGGYF. Using reference TRBV18 and TRBJ2-3 for the parts outside the CDR3, the full variable domain is NAGVMQNPRHLVRRRGQEARLRCSPMKGHSHVYWYRQLPEEGLKFMVYLQKENIIDESGMPKERFSAEFPKEGPSILRIQQVVRGDSAAYFCASSPPGQGGGYFGPGTRLTVL.

The chain couples TRBV6-1 to TRBJ1-4; unclear D gene. Germline V gene lookup returns CDR1 MNHNS and CDR2 SASEGT. The length of the CDR3 is 12 residues. Deletions cut 6 bases from V and 8 bases from J, with 10 bases between. CDR3 DNA sequence: TGTGCCAGCAGGGCTACACCGGAAAAACTGTTTTTT. This encodes CASRATPEKLFF.

The sample holds a few counts of this clone. The chain combines TRBV10-2 with TRBJ1-3, with no clear D. Trimming cost V 8 bases and J 4 bases, with 12 bases left between them. The CDR3 extends over 13 amino acids. Germline assignment: CDR1 WSHSY and CDR2 SAAADI. CDR3 coding DNA: TGCGCCAGCTTGAACGAAATCGGAAACACCATATATTTT. Translation gives CASLNEIGNTIYF.

The genes are TRBV4-1 and TRBJ1-5; the D is unclear. V was cut by 0 bases and J by 5 bases, with 17 bases left in between. This CDR3 is built from 17 residues. Germline V gene lookup returns CDR1 MGHRA and CDR2 YSYEKL. In nucleotides, the CDR3 is TGCGCCAGCAGCCAAGACGAGGAGCTGGTAGGTCATCAGCCCCAGCATTTT. This translates into CASSQDEELVGHQPQHF.

This sequence joins TRBV4-1 and TRBJ2-4, with D perhaps matching TRBD1 (6 bases). Trimming pared 0 bases from V and 6 bases from J, leaving 12 bases between. This CDR3 region has 15 residues. CDR1 and CDR2 from the germline V gene are MGHRA and YSYEKL. The CDR3 region is CASSQDFTGINIQYF. CDR3 bases: TGCGCCAGCAGCCAAGATTTCACAGGGATAAACATTCAGTACTTC.

The chain combines TRBV14 with TRBJ2-7; D is unresolved. Germline V CDR1 and CDR2: SGHDN, FVKESK. The CDR3 runs 14 residues. Trimming left V 0 bases short and J 4 bases short, with 10 bases between. The CDR3 protein is CASSQELSGYEQYF. In DNA, the CDR3 is TGTGCCAGCAGCCAAGAGTTGTCGGGTTACGAGCAGTACTTC. Complete variable domain (other parts from reference TRBV14 and TRBJ2-7): EAGVTQFPSHSVIEKGQTVTLRCDPISGHDNLYWYRRVMGKEIKFLLHFVKESKQDESGMPNNRFLAERTGGTYSTLKVQPAELEDSGVYFCASSQELSGYEQYFGPGTRLTVT.

J is TRBJ2-7 and V is TRBV4-1, with 10 bases that match TRBD2. Germline V gene lookup returns CDR1 MGHRA and CDR2 YSYEKL. After removal of 3 bases from V and 4 bases from J, the junction contained 12 bases not matched to a gene. This CDR3 contains 17 residues. This CDR3 reads CASSHGSIGLAEYEQYF. DNA for the CDR3: TGCGCCAGCAGCCACGGTAGTATCGGACTAGCGGAGTACGAGCAGTACTTC.

This chain connects TRBV5-6 to TRBJ1-1, with 7 nucleotides matching TRBD1. The CDR3 is 14 amino acids. Germline CDR1 reads SGHDT; CDR2 reads YYEEEE. V was clipped by 2 bases and J by 8 bases; unmatched bases: 9. The CDR3 reads CASSLQGRDPEAFF. DNA for the CDR3: TGTGCCAGCAGCTTACAGGGGAGGGACCCCGAAGCTTTCTTT.

V is TRBV19 and J is TRBJ1-2; D is unclear. The ends were cut back, 1 base at V and 8 bases at J, with 8 bases in the middle. The CDR3 is made up of 12 amino acids. Germline V gives CDR1 LNHDA, CDR2 SQIVND (reference sequence). CDR3 residues: CASSIGTGGYTF. CDR3 nucleotides: TGTGCCAGTAGTATAGGAACCGGCGGCTACACCTTC.

This clone was observed once. DNA of the CDR3: TGTGCCAGCAGTGTCGCGGGAGTCAGTCAGCCCCAGCATTTT. Amino acid sequence: CASSVAGVSQPQHF. The chain couples TRBV2 to TRBJ1-5; D uncertain. The CDR3 has 14 amino acids. Germline V gene sequence: CDR1 SNHLY, CDR2 FYNNEI. V was pared by 4 bases and J by 6 bases, with 13 bases between.

This chain connects TRBV5-6 to TRBJ2-5, with D unclear. The germline CDR1 and CDR2 sequences are SGHDT and YYEEEE. CDR3 size: 15 residues. V was trimmed by 0 bases and J by 5 bases, leaving 14 bases between them. The CDR3: CASSLAGRLEETQYF. The CDR3 bases are TGTGCCAGCAGCTTGGCCGGCAGGTTGGAGGAGACCCAGTACTTC.

The V gene is TRBV14, the J gene TRBJ2-7; either TRBD1 or TRBD2 may supply D (5 bases each). The germline CDR1 and CDR2 sequences are SGHDN and FVKESK. The CDR3 is 12 amino acids. The V and J ends lost 3 bases and 4 bases respectively, with 7 bases between them. CDR3 in amino acids: CASSHWGYEQYF. Here the CDR3 DNA reads TGTGCCAGCAGCCATTGGGGGTACGAGCAGTACTTC.

The CDR3 loop is CASSLFTGASSGANVLTF. The CDR3 DNA is TGTGCCAGCAGCTTATTTACAGGGGCAAGCTCTGGGGCCAACGTCCTGACTTTC. The chain employs TRBV7-8 and TRBJ2-6, with TRBD1 matching 7 bases. The CDR3 is 18 amino acids. V lost 2 bases to trimming and J lost 0 bases; unmatched junction nucleotides: 7. Germline CDR1 SGHVS, CDR2 FQNEAQ. The full variable domain, rest sourced from reference TRBV7-8 and TRBJ2-6, is GAGVSQSPRYKVAKRGQDVALRCDPISGHVSLFWYQQALGQGPEFLTYFQNEAQLDKSGLPSDRFFAERPEGSVSTLKIQRTQQEDSAVYLCASSLFTGASSGANVLTFGAGSRLTVL.

J is TRBJ2-5 and V is TRBV10-3, with 10 positions matching TRBD2. The length of the CDR3 is 16 residues. CDR1 is ENHRY, CDR2 SYGVKD, per germline. V shed 3 bases, J shed 6 bases, and the junction held 10 bases outside the gene matches. The CDR3 DNA follows: TGTGCCATCAGTGACGAGCGGGGGGGCGGGAGAAAGACCCAGTACTTC. The encoded protein is CAISDERGGGRKTQYF.

The CDR3 DNA reads TGTGCCAGCAGCCCAACCCCACCTGCCTATGGCTACACCTTC. Translated: CASSPTPPAYGYTF. The J gene is TRBJ1-2, the V gene TRBV7-2; no clear D gene. CDR3 length: 14 amino acids. V was cut by 5 bases and J by 4 bases, with 14 bases left in between. Per the germline V gene, CDR1 is SGHTA and CDR2 is FQGNSA.